This T cell receptor (beta chain) was identified in a study of blood T cells in healthy people across ages. The CDR3 is made up of 12 amino acids. Germline V gene lookup returns CDR1 DFQATT and CDR2 SNEGSKA (reference sequence). With a J-beta primer mix and a sample-barcoded 5' primer, a second PCR ran roughly 6 to 11 cycles. TCRdb reprocessed the 5' RACE reads via MiXCR and lists one record per CDR3 protein. The table records about 640,000 distinct CDR3 sequences, roughly three fifths of them present only once. The chain combines TRBV20-1 with TRBJ2-4; perhaps D is TRBD1 or TRBD2 (5 bases each). The J call may be wrong; the DNA end is better matched by TRBJ2-7. This clonotype was obtained from a man aged 60 to 69 in good health. Sequenced: blood. Here the CDR3 reads CSAGGITYEQYF. The CDR3 nucleotides are TGCAGTGCTGGGGGAATCACCTACGAGCAGTACTTC.